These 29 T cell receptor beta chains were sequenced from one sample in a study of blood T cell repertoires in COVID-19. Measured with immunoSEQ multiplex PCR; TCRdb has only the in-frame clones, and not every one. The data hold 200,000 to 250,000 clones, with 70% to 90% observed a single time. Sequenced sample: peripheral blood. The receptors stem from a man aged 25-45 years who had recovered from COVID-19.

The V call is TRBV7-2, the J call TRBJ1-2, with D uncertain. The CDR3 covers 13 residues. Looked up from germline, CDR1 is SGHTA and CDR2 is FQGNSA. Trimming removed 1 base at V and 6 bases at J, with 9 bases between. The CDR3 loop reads CASSLVLPDGYTF. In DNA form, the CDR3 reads TGTGCCAGCAGCTTAGTTTTACCAGATGGCTACACCTTC.

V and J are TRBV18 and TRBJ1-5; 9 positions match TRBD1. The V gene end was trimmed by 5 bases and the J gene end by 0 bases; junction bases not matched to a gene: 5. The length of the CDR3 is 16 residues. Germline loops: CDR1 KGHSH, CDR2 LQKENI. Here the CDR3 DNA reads TGTGCCAGCTCAGGGACAGGGTTTAATAGCAATCAGCCCCAGCATTTT. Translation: CASSGTGFNSNQPQHF.

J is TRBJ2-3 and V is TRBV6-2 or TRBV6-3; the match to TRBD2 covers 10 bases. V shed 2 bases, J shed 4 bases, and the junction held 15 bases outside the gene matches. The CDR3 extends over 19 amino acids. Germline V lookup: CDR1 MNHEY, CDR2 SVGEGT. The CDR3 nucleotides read TGTGCCAGCAGTTACCCCTCGAGCGGGGGGGCCTTTTCTCCAGATACGCAGTATTTT. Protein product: CASSYPSSGGAFSPDTQYF.

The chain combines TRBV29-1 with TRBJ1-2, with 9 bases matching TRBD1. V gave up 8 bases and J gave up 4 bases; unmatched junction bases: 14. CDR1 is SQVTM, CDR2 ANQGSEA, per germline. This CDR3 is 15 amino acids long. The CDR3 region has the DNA TGCAGCCAAGAAGACCCTGGGACAGGGCCCTATGGCTACACCTTC. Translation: CSQEDPGTGPYGYTF.

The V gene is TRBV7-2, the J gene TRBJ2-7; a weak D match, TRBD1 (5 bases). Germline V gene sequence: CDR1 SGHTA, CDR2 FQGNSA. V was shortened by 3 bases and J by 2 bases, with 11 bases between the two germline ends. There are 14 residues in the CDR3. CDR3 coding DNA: TGTGCCAGCAGCTTGTGGACACCTCCCTACGAGCAGTACTTC. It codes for CASSLWTPPYEQYF.

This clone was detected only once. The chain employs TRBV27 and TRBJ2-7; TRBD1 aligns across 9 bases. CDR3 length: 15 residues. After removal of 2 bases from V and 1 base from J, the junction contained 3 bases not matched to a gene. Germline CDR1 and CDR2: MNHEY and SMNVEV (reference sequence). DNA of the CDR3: TGTGCCAGCAGTTTAAGGACAGGGGCTTCCTACGAGCAGTACTTC. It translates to CASSLRTGASYEQYF.

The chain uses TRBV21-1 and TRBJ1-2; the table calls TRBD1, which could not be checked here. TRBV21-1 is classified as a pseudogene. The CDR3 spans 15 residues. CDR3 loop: CATSLLQGAGYGYTF. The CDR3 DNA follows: TGTGCCACGTCATTACTCCAGGGGGCTGGCTATGGCTACACCTTC.

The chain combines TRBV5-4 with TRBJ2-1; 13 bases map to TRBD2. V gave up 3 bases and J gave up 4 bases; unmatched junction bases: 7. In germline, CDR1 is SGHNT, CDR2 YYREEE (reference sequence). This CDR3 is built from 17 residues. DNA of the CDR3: TGTGCCAGCAGCTGGGGGCCGGGACTAGCGGGGTACAATGAGCAGTTCTTC. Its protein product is CASSWGPGLAGYNEQFF.

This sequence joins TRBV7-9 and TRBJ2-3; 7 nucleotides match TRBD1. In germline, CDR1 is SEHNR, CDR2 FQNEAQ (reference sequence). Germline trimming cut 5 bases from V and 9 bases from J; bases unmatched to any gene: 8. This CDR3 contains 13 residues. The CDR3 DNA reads TGTGCCAGCAGCATACCCGACAGGGCCACGCAGTATTTT. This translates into CASSIPDRATQYF. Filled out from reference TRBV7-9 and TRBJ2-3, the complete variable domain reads DTGVSQNPRHKITKRGQNVTFRCDPISEHNRLYWYRQTLGQGPEFLTYFQNEAQLEKSRLLSDRFSAERPKGSFSTLEIQRTEQGDSAMYLCASSIPDRATQYFGPGTRLTVL.

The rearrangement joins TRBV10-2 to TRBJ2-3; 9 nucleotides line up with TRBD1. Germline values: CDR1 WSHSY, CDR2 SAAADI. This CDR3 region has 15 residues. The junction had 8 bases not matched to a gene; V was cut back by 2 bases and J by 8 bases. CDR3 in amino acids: CASSEVGQGRGTQYF. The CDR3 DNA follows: TGCGCCAGCAGTGAGGTAGGACAGGGGAGAGGTACGCAGTATTTT.

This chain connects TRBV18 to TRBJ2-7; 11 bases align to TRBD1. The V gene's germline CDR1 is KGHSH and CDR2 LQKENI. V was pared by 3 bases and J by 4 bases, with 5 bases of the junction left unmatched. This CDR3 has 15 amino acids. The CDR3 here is CASSPLGTGGYEQYF. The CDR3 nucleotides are TGTGCCAGCTCACCGCTCGGGACAGGGGGGTACGAGCAGTACTTC.

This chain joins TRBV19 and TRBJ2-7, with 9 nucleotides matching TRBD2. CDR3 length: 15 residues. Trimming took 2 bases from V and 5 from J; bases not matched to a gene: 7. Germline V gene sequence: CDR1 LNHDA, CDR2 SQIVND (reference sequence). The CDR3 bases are TGTGCCAGTAGTATAAGGCTAGCGGGAAAGGACGAGCAGTACTTC. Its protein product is CASSIRLAGKDEQYF.

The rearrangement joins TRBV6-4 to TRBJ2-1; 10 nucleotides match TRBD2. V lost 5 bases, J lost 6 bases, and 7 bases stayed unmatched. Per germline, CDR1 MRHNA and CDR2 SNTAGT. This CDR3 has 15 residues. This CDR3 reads CASSPELAGRNEQFF. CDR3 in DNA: TGTGCCAGCAGTCCCGAACTAGCGGGGCGCAATGAGCAGTTCTTC.

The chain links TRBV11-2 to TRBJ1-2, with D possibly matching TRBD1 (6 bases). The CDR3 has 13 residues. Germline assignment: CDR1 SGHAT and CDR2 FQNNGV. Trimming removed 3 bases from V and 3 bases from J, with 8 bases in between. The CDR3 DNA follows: TGTGCCAGCAGCTTGGACAGATACTATGGCTACACCTTC. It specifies CASSLDRYYGYTF.

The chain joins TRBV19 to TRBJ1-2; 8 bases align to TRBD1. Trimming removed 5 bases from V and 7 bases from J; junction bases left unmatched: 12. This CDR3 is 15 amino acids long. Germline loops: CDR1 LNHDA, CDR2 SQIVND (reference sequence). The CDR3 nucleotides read TGTGCCAGTAGTCTAAACCACGGACAGGGTGCTGGCTACACCTTC. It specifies CASSLNHGQGAGYTF.

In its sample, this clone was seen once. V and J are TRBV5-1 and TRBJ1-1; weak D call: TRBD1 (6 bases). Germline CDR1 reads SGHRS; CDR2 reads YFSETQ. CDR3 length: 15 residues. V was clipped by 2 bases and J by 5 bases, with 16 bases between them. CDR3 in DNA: TGCGCCAGCAGCTTCGGGGACACAATCGGGACTGAAGCTTTCTTT. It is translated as CASSFGDTIGTEAFF.

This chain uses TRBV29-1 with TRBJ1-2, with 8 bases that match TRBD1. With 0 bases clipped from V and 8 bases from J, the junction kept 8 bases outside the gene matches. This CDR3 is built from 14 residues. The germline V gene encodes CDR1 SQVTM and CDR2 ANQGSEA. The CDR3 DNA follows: TGCAGCGTTGAAGAACAACAGGGGGGTAAGGGCTACACCTTC. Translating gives CSVEEQQGGKGYTF.

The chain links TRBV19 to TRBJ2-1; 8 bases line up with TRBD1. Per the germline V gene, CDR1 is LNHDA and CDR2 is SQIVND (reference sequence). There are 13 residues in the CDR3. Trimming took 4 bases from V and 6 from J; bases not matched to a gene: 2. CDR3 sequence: CASSTQGANEQFF. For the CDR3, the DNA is TGTGCCAGTAGTACCCAGGGGGCCAATGAGCAGTTCTTC.

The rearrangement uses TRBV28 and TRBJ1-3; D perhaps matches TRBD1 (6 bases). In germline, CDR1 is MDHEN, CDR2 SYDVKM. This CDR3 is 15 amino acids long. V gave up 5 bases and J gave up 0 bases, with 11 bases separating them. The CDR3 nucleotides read TGTGCCAGCAGTCCGATGGACAGCTCTGGAAACACCATATATTTT. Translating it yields CASSPMDSSGNTIYF.

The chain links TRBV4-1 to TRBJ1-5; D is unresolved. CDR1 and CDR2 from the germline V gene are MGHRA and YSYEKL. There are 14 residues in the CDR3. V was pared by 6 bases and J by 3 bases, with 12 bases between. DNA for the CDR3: TGCGCCAGCAGGTCCGACGGACTCAATCAGCCCCAGCATTTT. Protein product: CASRSDGLNQPQHF.

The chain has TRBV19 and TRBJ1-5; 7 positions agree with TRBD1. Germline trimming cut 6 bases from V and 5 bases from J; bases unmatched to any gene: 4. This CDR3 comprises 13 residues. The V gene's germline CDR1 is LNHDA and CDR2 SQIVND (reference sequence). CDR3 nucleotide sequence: TGTGCCAGTAGCGTCACAGGGGATCAGCCCCAGCATTTT. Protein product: CASSVTGDQPQHF.

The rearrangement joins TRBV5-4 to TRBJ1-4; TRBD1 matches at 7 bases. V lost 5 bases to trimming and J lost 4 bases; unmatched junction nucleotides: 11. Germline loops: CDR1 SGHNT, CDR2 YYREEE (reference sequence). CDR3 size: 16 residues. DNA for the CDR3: TGTGCCAGCAGTTCGACTACCGGGACAGATAATGAAAAACTGTTTTTT. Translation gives CASSSTTGTDNEKLFF. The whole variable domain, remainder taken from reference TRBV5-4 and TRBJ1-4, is ETGVTQSPTHLIKTRGQQVTLRCSSQSGHNTVSWYQQALGQGPQFIFQYYREEENGRGNFPPRFSGLQFPNYSSELNVNALELDDSALYLCASSSTTGTDNEKLFFGSGTQLSVL.

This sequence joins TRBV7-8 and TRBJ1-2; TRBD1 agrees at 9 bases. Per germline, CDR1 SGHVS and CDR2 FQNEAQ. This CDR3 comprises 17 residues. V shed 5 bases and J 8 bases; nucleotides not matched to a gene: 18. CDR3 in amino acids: CASSDVFLAQGALGYTF. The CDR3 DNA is TGTGCCAGCAGCGACGTCTTTTTGGCACAGGGGGCATTGGGCTACACCTTC. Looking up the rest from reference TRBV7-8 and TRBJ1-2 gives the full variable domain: GAGVSQSPRYKVAKRGQDVALRCDPISGHVSLFWYQQALGQGPEFLTYFQNEAQLDKSGLPSDRFFAERPEGSVSTLKIQRTQQEDSAVYLCASSDVFLAQGALGYTFGSGTRLTVV.

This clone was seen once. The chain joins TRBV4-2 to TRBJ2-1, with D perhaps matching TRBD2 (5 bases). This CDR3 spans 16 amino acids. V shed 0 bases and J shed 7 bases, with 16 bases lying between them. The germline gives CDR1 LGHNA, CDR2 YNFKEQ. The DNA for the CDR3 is TGTGCCAGCAGCCAAGATCCCCCGGCCGGGGTGAATGAGCAGTTCTTC. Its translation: CASSQDPPAGVNEQFF.

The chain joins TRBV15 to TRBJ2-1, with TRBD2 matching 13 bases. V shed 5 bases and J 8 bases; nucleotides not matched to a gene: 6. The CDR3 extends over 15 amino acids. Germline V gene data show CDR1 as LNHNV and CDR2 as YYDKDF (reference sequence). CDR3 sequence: CATSGTSGGAYEQFF. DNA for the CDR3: TGTGCCACCAGCGGAACTAGCGGGGGGGCCTATGAGCAGTTCTTC. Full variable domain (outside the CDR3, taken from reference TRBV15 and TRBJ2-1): DAMVIQNPRYQVTQFGKPVTLSCSQTLNHNVMYWYQQKSSQAPKLLFHYYDKDFNNEADTPDNFQSRRPNTSFCFLDIRSPGLGDTAMYLCATSGTSGGAYEQFFGPGTRLTVL.

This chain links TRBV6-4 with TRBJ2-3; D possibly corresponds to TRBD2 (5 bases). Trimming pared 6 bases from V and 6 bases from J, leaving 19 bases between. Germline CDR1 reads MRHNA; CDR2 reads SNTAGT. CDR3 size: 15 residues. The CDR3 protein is CASSRRPESGDTQYF. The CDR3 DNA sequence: TGTGCCAGCAGCCGTAGACCCGAATCGGGGGATACGCAGTATTTT.

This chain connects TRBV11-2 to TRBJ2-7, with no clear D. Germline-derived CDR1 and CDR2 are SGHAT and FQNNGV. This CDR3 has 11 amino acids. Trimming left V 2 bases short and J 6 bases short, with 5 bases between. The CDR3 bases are TGTGCCAGCAGCTTAACGGGCGAGCAGTACTTC. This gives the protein CASSLTGEQYF. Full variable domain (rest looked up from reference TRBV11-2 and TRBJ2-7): EAGVAQSPRYKIIEKRQSVAFWCNPISGHATLYWYQQILGQGPKLLIQFQNNGVVDDSQLPKDRFSAERLKGVDSTLKIQPAKLEDSAVYLCASSLTGEQYFGPGTRLTVT.

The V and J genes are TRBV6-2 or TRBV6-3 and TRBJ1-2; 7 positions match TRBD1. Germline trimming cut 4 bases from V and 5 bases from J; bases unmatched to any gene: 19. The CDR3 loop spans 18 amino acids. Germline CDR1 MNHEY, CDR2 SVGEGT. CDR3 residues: CASSSSTPFGGGVYGYTF. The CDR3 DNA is TGTGCCAGCAGTTCCTCCACACCCTTCGGAGGGGGCGTATATGGCTACACCTTC.

CDR3 sequence: CASSQGYNEQFF. In DNA form, the CDR3 reads TGTGCCAGCAGTCAGGGTTACAATGAGCAGTTCTTC. The chain is built from TRBV27 and TRBJ2-1; D is perhaps TRBD1 (5 bases). The CDR3 consists of 12 residues. The germline gives CDR1 MNHEY, CDR2 SMNVEV (reference sequence). V was shortened by 5 bases and J by 4 bases, with 6 bases between the two germline ends.